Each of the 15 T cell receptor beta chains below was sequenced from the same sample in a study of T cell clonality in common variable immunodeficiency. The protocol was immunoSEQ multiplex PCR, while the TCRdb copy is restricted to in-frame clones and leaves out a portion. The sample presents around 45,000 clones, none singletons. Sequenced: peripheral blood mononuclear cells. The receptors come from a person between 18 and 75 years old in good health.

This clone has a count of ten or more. The CDR3 DNA, read in part, is TGTGCCAGCAGTTTTGGGGCAGGGGGGGAGACC. Its protein product is CASSFGAGGET. The entire CDR3 sequence reads CASSFGAGGETQYF. The rearrangement joins TRBV12-3 or TRBV12-4 to TRBJ2-5; tentatively, D is TRBD1 (7 bases). Read sequence stops 3 residues before the CDR3 end, and the germline J gene provides the missing end. Trimming left V 3 bases short and J 5 bases short, with 13 bases between. The CDR3 length is 14 residues.

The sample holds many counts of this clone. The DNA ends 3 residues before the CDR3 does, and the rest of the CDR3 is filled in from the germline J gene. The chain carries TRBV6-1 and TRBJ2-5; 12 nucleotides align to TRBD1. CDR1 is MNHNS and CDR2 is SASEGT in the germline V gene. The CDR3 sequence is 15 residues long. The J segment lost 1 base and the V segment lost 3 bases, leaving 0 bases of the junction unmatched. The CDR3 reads CASSEGQGAQETQYF. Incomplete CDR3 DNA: TGTGCCAGCAGTGAGGGACAGGGGGCCCAAGAGACC.

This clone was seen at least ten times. CDR3 bases read: TGTGCCAGCAGCTTCGCGACAGACGAG. It specifies CASSFATDE. The full-length CDR3 reads as CASSFATDEQYF. The chain is built from TRBV5-6 and TRBJ2-7; TRBD1 is a possible D gene (5 bases). The read finishes 3 residues shy of the CDR3 end, and the germline J gene is used to complete it. Deletions cut 2 bases from V and 5 bases from J, with 8 bases between. This CDR3 contains 12 residues. Per the germline V gene, CDR1 is SGHDT and CDR2 is YYEEEE.

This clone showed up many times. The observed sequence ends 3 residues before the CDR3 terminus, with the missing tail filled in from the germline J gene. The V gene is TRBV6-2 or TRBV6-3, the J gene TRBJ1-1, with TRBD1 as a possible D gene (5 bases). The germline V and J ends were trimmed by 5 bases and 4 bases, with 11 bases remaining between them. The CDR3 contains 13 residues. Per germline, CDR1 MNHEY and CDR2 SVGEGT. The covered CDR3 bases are TGTGCCAGCAGTCGCCCAGGGCCCACTGAA. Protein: CASSRPGPTE. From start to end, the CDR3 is CASSRPGPTEAFF.

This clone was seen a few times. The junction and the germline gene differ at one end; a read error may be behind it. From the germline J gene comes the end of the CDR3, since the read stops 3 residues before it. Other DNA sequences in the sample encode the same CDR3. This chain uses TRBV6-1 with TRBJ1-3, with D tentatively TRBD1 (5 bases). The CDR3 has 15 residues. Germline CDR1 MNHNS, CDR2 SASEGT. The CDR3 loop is CASSANPGKIDTIYF. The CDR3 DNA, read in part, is TGTGCCAGCAGTGCCAACCCAGGGAAAATAGACACG.

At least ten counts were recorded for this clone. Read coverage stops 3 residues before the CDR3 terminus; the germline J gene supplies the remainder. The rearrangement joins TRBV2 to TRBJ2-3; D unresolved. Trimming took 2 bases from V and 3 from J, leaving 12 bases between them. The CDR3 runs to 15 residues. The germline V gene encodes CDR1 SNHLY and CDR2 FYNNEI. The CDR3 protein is CASSESFVGTDTQYF. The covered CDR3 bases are TGTGCCAGCAGTGAATCGTTCGTCGGGACAGATACG.

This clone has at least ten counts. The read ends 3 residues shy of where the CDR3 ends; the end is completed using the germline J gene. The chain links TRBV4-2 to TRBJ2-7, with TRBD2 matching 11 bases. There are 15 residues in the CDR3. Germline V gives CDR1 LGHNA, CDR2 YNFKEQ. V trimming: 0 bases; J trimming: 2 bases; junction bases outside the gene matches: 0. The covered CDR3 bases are TGTGCCAGCAGCCAAGAGACTAGCGGGGCCTACGAG. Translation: CASSQETSGAYE. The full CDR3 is CASSQETSGAYEQYF.

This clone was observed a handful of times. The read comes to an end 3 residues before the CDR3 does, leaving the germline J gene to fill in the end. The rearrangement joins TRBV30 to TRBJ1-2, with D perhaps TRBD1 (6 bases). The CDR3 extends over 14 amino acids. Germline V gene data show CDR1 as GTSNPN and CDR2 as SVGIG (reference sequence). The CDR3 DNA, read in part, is TGTGCCTGGAACTCAGGGGAGCCCTACAATGAC. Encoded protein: CAWNSGEPYND. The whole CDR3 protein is CAWNSGEPYNDYTF. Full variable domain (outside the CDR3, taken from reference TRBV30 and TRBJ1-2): SQTIHQWPATLVQPVGSPLSLECTVEGTSNPNLYWYRQAAGRGLQLLFYSVGIGQISSEVPQNLSASRPQDRQFILSSKKLLLSDSGFYLCAWNSGEPYNDYTFGSGTRLTVV.

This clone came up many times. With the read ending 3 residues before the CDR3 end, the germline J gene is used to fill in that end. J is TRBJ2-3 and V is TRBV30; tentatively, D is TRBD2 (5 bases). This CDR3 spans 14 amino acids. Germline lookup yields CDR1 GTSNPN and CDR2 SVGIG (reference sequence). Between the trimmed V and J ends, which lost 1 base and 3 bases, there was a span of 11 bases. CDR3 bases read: TGTGCCTGGAGTGCAGGACTGGCGACAGATACG. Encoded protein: CAWSAGLATDT. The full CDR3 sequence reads CAWSAGLATDTQYF.

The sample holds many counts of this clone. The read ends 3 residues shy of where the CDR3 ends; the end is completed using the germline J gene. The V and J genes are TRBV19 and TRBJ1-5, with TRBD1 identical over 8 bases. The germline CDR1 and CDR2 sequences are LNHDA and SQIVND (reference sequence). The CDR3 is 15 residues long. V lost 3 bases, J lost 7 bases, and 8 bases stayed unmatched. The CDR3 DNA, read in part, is TGTGCCAGTAGTATGTCGCAGGGGGCAAGGCAGCCC. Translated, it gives CASSMSQGARQP. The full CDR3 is CASSMSQGARQPQHF. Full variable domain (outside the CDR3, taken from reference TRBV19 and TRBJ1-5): DGGITQSPKYLFRKEGQNVTLSCEQNLNHDAMYWYRQDPGQGLRLIYYSQIVNDFQKGDIAEGYSVSREKKESFPLTVTSAQKNPTAFYLCASSMSQGARQPQHFGDGTRLSIL.

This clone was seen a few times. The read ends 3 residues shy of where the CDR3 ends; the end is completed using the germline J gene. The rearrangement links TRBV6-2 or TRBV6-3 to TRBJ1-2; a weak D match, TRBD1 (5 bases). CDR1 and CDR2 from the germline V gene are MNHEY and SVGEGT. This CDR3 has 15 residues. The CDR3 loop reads CASSPGIVSTYDYTF. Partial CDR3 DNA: TGTGCCAGCAGCCCAGGGATCGTGTCAACCTACGAC.

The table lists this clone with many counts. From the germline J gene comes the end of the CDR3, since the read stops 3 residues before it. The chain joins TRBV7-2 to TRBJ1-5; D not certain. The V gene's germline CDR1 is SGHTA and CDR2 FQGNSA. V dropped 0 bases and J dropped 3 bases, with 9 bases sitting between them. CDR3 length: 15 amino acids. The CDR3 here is CASSLALRFNQPQHF. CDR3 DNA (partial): TGTGCCAGCAGCTTAGCGCTACGTTTCAATCAGCCC.

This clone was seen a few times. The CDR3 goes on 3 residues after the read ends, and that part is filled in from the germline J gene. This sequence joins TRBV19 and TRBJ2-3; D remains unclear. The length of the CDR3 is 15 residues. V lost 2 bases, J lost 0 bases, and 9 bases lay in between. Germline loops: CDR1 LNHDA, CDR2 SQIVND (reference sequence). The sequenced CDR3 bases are TGTGCCAGTAGTATACCCAGGTCTAGCACAGATACG. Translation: CASSIPRSSTDT. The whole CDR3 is CASSIPRSSTDTQYF. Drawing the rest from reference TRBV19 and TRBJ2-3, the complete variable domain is DGGITQSPKYLFRKEGQNVTLSCEQNLNHDAMYWYRQDPGQGLRLIYYSQIVNDFQKGDIAEGYSVSREKKESFPLTVTSAQKNPTAFYLCASSIPRSSTDTQYFGPGTRLTVL.

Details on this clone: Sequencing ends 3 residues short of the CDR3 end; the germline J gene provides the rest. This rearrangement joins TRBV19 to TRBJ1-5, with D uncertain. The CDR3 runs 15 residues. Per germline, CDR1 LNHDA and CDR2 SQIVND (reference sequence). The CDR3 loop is CASSSLAGSTDPQHF. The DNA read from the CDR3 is TGTGCCAGTAGTTCCCTAGCGGGGAGCACAGATCCC.

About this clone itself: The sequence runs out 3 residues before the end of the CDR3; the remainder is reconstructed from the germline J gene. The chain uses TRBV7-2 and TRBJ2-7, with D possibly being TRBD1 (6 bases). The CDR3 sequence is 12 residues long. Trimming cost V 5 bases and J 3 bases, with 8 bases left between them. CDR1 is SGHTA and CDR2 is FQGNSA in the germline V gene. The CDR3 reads CASSPGHYEQYF. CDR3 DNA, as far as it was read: TGTGCCAGCAGCCCGGGACACTACGAG. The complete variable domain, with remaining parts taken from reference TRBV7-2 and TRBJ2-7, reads GAGVSQSPSNKVTEKGKDVELRCDPISGHTALYWYRQSLGQGLEFLIYFQGNSAPDKSGLPSDRFSAERTGGSVSTLTIQRTQQEDSAVYLCASSPGHYEQYFGPGTRLTVT.